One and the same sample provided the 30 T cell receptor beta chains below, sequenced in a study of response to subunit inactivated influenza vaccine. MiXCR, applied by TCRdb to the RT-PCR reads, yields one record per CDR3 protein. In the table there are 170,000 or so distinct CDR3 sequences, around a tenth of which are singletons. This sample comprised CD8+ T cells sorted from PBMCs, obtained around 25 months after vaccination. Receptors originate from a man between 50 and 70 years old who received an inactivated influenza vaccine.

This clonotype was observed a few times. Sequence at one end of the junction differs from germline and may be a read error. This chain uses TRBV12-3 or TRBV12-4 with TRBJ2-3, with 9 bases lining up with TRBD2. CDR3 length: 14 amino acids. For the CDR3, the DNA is TGTGCCAGCAGTATAGCGGGGGCCGGAGATACGCAGTATTTT. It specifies CASSIAGAGDTQYF.

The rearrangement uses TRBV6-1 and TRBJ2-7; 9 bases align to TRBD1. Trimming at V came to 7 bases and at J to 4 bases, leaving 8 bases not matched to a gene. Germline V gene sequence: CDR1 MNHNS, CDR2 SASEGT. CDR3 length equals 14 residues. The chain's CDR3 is CASTHRDRAYEQYF. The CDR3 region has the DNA TGTGCCAGCACTCACCGGGACAGGGCTTACGAGCAGTACTTC.

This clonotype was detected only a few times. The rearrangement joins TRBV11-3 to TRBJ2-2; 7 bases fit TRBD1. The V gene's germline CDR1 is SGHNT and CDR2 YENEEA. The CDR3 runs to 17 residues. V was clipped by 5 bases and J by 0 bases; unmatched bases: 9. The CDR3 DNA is TGTGCCAGCAGCCGACCTCGGGACAGCCCGAACACCGGGGAGCTGTTTTTT. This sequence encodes CASSRPRDSPNTGELFF.

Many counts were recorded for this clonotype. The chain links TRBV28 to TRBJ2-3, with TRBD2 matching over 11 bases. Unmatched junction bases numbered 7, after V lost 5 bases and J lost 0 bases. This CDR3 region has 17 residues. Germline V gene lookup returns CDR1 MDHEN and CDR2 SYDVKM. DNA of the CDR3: TGTGCCAGCAGTGCCCCCACTAGCGGGAGAAGCACAGATACGCAGTATTTT. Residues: CASSAPTSGRSTDTQYF. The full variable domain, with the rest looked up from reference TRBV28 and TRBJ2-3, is DVKVTQSSRYLVKRTGEKVFLECVQDMDHENMFWYRQDPGLGLRLIYFSYDVKMKEKGDIPEGYSVSREKKERFSLILESASTNQTSMYLCASSAPTSGRSTDTQYFGPGTRLTVL.

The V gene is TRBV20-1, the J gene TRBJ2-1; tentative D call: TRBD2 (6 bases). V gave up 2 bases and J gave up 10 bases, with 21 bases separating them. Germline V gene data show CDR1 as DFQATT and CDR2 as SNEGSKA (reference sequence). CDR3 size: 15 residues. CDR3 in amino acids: CSARKRPGELGEQFF. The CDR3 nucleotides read TGCAGTGCTAGAAAGCGGCCGGGGGAGCTTGGGGAGCAGTTCTTC.

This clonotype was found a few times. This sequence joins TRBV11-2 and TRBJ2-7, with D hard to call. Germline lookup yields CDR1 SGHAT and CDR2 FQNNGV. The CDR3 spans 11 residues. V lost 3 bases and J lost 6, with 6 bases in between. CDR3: CASSFDSEQYF. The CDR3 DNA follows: TGTGCCAGCAGCTTCGATTCCGAGCAGTACTTC. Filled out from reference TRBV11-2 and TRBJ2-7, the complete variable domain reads EAGVAQSPRYKIIEKRQSVAFWCNPISGHATLYWYQQILGQGPKLLIQFQNNGVVDDSQLPKDRFSAERLKGVDSTLKIQPAKLEDSAVYLCASSFDSEQYFGPGTRLTVT.

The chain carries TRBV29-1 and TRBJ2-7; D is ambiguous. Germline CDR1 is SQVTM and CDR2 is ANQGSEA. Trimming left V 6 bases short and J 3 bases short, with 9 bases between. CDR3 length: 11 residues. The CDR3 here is CSVGSRYEQYF. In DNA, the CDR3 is TGCAGCGTGGGCAGTCGCTACGAGCAGTACTTC.

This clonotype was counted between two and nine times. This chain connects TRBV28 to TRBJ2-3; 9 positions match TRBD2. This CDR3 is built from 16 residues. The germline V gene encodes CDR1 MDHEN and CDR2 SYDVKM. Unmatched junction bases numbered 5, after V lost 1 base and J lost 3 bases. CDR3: CASSLYGGRVTDTQYF. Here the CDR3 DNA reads TGTGCCAGCAGTTTATACGGCGGGAGGGTGACAGATACGCAGTATTTT.

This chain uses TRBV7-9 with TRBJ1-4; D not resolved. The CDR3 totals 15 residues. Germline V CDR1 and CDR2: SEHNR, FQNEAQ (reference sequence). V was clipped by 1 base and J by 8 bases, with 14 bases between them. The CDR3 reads CASSLGVQPSEKLFF. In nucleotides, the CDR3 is TGTGCCAGCAGCTTAGGGGTACAGCCAAGCGAAAAACTGTTTTTT.

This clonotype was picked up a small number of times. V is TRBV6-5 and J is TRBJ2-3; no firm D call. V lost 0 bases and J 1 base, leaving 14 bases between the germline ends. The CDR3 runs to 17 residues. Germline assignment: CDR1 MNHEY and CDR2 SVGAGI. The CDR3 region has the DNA TGTGCCAGCAGTTACTCGATAGTGCGGAAACGCACAGATACGCAGTATTTT. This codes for CASSYSIVRKRTDTQYF.

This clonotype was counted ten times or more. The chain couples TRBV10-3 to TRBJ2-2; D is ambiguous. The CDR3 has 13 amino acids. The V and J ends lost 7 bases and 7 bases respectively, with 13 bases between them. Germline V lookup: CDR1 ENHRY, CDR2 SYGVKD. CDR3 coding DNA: TGTGCCATCAAGACCTCTAAGGACGGGGAGCTGTTTTTT. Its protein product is CAIKTSKDGELFF.

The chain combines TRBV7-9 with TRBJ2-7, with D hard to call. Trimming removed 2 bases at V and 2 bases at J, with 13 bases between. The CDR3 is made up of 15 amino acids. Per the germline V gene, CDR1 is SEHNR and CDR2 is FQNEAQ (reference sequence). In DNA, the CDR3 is TGTGCCAGCAGCTTAAAAGAGGACCGACCCTACGAGCAGTACTTC. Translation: CASSLKEDRPYEQYF.

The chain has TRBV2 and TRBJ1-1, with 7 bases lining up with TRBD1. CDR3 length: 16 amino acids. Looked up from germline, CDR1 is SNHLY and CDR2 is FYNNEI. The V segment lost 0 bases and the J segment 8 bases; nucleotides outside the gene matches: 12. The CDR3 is CASSEAAGTVVTEAFF. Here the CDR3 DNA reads TGTGCCAGCAGTGAAGCGGCCGGGACAGTGGTTACCGAAGCTTTCTTT.

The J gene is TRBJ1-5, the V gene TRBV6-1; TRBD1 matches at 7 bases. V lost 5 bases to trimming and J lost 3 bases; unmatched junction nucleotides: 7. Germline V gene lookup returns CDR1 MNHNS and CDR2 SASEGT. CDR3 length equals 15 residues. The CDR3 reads CASSPTGFPNQPQHF. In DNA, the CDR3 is TGTGCCAGCAGTCCGACAGGGTTTCCCAATCAGCCCCAGCATTTT.

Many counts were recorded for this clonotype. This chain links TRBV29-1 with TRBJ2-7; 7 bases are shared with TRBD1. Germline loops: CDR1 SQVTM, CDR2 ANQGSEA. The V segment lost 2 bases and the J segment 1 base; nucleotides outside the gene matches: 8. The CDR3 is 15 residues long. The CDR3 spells CSVELGTVNSYEQYF. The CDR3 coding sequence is TGCAGCGTTGAACTCGGGACAGTGAATTCCTACGAGCAGTACTTC.

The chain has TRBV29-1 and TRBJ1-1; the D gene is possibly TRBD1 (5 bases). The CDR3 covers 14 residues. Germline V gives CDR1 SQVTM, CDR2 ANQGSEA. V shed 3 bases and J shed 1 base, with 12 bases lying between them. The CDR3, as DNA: TGCAGCGTTGACTCCGGGACGGCGAACACTGAAGCTTTCTTT. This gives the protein CSVDSGTANTEAFF.

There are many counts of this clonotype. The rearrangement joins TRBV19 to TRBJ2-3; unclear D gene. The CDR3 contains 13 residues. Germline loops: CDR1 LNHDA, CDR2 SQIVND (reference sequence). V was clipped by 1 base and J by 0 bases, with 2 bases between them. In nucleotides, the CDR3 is TGTGCCAGTAGTATAGCCAGCACAGATACGCAGTATTTT. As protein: CASSIASTDTQYF. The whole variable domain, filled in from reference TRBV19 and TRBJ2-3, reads DGGITQSPKYLFRKEGQNVTLSCEQNLNHDAMYWYRQDPGQGLRLIYYSQIVNDFQKGDIAEGYSVSREKKESFPLTVTSAQKNPTAFYLCASSIASTDTQYFGPGTRLTVL.

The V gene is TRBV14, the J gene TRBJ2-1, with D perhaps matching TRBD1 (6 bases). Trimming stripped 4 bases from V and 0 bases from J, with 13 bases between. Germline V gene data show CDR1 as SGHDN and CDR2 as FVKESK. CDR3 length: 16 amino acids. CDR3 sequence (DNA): TGTGCCAGCAGCCGATACAGGGCTGGCTCCTACAATGAGCAGTTCTTC. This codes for CASSRYRAGSYNEQFF. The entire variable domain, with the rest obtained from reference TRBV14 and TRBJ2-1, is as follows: EAGVTQFPSHSVIEKGQTVTLRCDPISGHDNLYWYRRVMGKEIKFLLHFVKESKQDESGMPNNRFLAERTGGTYSTLKVQPAELEDSGVYFCASSRYRAGSYNEQFFGPGTRLTVL.

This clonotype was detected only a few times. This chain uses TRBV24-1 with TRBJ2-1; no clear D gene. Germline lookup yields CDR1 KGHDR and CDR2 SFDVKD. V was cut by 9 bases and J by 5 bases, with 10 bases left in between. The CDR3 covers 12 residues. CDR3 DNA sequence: TGTGCCACCTCCGGTCTGGACAATGAGCAGTTCTTC. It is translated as CATSGLDNEQFF.

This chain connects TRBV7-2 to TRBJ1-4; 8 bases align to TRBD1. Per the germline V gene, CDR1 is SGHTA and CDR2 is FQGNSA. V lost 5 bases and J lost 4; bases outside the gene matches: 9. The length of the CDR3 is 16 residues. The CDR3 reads CASSGRTGPGNEKLFF. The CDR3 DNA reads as TGTGCCAGCAGCGGACGGACAGGGCCGGGTAATGAAAAACTGTTTTTT.

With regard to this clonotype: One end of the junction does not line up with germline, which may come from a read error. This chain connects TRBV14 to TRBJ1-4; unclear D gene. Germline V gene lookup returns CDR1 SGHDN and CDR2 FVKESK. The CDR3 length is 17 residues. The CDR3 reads CASSKELSAAYNEKLFF. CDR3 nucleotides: TGTGCCAGCAGCAAAGAACTCTCTGCCGCATATAATGAAAAACTGTTTTTT.

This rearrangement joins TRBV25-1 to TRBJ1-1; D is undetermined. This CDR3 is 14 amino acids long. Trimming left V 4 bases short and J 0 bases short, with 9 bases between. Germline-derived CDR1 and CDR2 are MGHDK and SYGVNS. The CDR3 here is CASSVGSMNTEAFF. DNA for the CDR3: TGTGCCAGCAGTGTAGGCAGTATGAACACTGAAGCTTTCTTT. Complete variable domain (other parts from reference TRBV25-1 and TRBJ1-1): EADIYQTPRYLVIGTGKKITLECSQTMGHDKMYWYQQDPGMELHLIHYSYGVNSTEKGDLSSESTVSRIRTEHFPLTLESARPSHTSQYLCASSVGSMNTEAFFGQGTRLTVV.

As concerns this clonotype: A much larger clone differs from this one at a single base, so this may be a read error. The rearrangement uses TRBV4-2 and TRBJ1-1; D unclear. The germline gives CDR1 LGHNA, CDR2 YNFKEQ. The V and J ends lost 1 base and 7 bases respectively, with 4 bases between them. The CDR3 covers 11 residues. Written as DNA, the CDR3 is TGTGCCAGCAGCCAAGGGTATGAAGCTTTCTTT. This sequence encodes CASSQGYEAFF.

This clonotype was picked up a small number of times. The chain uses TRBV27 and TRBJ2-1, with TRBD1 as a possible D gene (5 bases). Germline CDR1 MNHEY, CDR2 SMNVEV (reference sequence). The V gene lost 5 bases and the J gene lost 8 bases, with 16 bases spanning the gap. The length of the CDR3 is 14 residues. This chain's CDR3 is CASSAIRVRHEQFF. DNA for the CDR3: TGTGCCAGCAGTGCCATCAGGGTCAGGCATGAGCAGTTCTTC.

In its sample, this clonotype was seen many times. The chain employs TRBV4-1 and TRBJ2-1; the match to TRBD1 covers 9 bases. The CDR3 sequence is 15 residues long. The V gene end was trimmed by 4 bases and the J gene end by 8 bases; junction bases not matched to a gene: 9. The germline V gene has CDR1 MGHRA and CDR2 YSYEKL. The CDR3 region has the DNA TGCGCCAGCAGCCCGGCGGGACAGGGTGCCCATGAGCAGTTCTTC. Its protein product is CASSPAGQGAHEQFF.

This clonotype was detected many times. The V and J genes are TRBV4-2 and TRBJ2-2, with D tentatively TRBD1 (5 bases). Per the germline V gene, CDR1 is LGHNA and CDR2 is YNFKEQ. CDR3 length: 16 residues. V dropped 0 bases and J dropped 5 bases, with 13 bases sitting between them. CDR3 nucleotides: TGTGCCAGCAGCCAAGATCCTGGGGCTTATACCGGGGAGCTGTTTTTT. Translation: CASSQDPGAYTGELFF.

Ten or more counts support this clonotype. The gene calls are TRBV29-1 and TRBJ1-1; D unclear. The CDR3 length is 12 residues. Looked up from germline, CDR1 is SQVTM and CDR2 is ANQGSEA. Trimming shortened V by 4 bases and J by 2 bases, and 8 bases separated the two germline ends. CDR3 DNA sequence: TGCAGCGTTGGCAGATTTAACACTGAAGCTTTCTTT. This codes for CSVGRFNTEAFF.

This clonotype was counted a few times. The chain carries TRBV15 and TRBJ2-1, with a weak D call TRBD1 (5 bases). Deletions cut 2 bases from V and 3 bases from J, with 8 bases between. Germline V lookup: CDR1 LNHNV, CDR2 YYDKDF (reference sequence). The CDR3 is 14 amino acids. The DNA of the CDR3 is TGTGCCACCAGCAGATCCGACAGCTACAATGAGCAGTTCTTC. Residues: CATSRSDSYNEQFF.

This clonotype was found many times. The CDR3, as DNA: TGCAGTGCTAGGGGACTTAGCAATCAGCCCCAGCATTTT. Amino acids: CSARGLSNQPQHF. The chain uses TRBV20-1 and TRBJ1-5, with D possibly TRBD1 on 5 matching bases. V was clipped by 3 bases and J by 0 bases, with 6 bases between them. The CDR3 runs 13 residues. The germline V gene has CDR1 DFQATT and CDR2 SNEGSKA (reference sequence).

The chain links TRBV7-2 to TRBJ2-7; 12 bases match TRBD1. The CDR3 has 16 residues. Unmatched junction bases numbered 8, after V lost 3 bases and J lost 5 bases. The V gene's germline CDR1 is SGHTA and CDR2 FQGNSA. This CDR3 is CASSFTPGTGGDEQYF. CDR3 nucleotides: TGTGCCAGCAGCTTTACCCCCGGGACAGGGGGCGACGAGCAGTACTTC.